This T cell receptor beta chain was documented in a study of T cells in Graves' hyperthyroidism and ophthalmopathy. It was RNA transcripts that yielded the amplified TCR beta CDR3 regions. Using the HTBI primer set, a first-round RT-PCR was run on the TCR CDR3. TCRdb used MiXCR to reprocess the multiplex PCR reads, holding one entry per CDR3 protein. The top ten clones hold about 26% of a sample with 380,000 or so distinct CDR3 sequences, about 14% of them seen once. The CDR3 has 13 residues. Germline CDR1 and CDR2: SEHNR and FQNEAQ (reference sequence). Trimming took 5 bases from V and 7 from J, leaving 14 bases between them.

The clonotype comes from a woman in her thirties with Graves' hyperthyroidism. V usage is TRBV7-9 and J usage is TRBJ1-1, with unresolved D. Source material: blood. In DNA, the CDR3 is TGTGCCAGCAGCCAGAGCCCGAGACGTGAAGCTTTCTTT. As protein: CASSQSPRREAFF.